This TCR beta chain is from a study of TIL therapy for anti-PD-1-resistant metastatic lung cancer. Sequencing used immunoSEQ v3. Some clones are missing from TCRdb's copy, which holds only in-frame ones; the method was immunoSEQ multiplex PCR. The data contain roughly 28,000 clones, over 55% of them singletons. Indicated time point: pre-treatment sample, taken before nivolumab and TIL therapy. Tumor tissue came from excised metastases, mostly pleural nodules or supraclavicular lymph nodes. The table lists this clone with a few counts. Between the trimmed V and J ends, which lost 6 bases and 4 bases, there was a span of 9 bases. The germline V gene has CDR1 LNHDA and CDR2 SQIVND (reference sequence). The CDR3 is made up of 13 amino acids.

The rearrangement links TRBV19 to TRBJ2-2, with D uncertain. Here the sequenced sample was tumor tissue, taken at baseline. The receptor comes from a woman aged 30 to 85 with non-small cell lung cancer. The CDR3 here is CASRWGSTGELFF. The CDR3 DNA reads TGTGCCAGTAGGTGGGGTAGCACCGGGGAGCTGTTTTTT.